This entry lists 10 T cell receptor beta chains sequenced from one sample in a study of cytomegalovirus exposure and HLA in healthy donors. The PCR had 60 Vbeta and 13 Jbeta primers. Assay: immunoSEQ multiplex PCR; the TCRdb copy retains only in-frame clones and omits some. Of around 100,000 clones in the sample, approximately 78% were seen once. Sequencing used PBMCs. The origin of the receptors is a man aged 25 to 40 in good health and CMV-seropositive.

The chain joins TRBV4-1 to TRBJ1-4, with a weak D call TRBD1 (6 bases). The ends were cut back, 2 bases at V and 5 bases at J, with 12 bases in the middle. This CDR3 contains 15 residues. From germline, CDR1 is MGHRA and CDR2 YSYEKL. The CDR3: CASSQLRGGNEKLFF. The CDR3 region has the DNA TGCGCCAGCAGCCAACTTAGGGGGGGGAATGAAAAACTGTTTTTT.

V and J are TRBV13 and TRBJ1-4, with D maybe TRBD1 (5 bases). Trimming left V 5 bases short and J 0 bases short, with 16 bases between. This CDR3 contains 17 residues. CDR1 is PRHDT and CDR2 is FYEKMQ in the germline V gene (reference sequence). The CDR3 spells CASSLGGSAATNEKLFF. CDR3 coding DNA: TGTGCCAGCAGCCTCGGGGGAAGCGCCGCAACTAATGAAAAACTGTTTTTT. The full variable domain, completed using reference TRBV13 and TRBJ1-4, is AAGVIQSPRHLIKEKRETATLKCYPIPRHDTVYWYQQGPGQDPQFLISFYEKMQSDKGSIPDRFSAQQFSDYHSELNMSSLELGDSALYFCASSLGGSAATNEKLFFGSGTQLSVL.

This chain uses TRBV6-6 with TRBJ1-5; possibly TRBD1 for D (5 bases). CDR3 length: 14 amino acids. Germline CDR1 is MNHNY and CDR2 is SVGAGI (reference sequence). The ends were cut back, 2 bases at V and 7 bases at J, with 12 bases in the middle. The CDR3 region has the DNA TGTGCCAGCAGTTACGGGGCAGGGAGGCAGCCCCAGCATTTT. It specifies CASSYGAGRQPQHF.

As regards this clone: Within the sample, other DNA sequences also encode this same CDR3. V usage is TRBV15 and J usage is TRBJ1-5, with D possibly being TRBD1 (6 bases). The ends were cut back, 3 bases at V and 5 bases at J, with 8 bases in the middle. This CDR3 is 13 amino acids long. Germline-derived CDR1 and CDR2 are LNHNV and YYDKDF (reference sequence). In nucleotides, the CDR3 is TGTGCCACCAGCAGGGACAGAGATCAGCCCCAGCATTTT. It specifies CATSRDRDQPQHF.

For the CDR3, the DNA is TGTGCCAGCAGTGAATGGCCCGGACAAAGTTACGAGCAGTACTTC. This gives the protein CASSEWPGQSYEQYF. The chain combines TRBV25-1 with TRBJ2-7; tentatively, D is TRBD1 (5 bases). CDR1 is MGHDK, CDR2 SYGVNS, per germline. The CDR3 sequence is 15 residues long. V lost 1 base, J lost 4 bases, and 14 bases lay in between.

This chain connects TRBV4-1 to TRBJ2-5; 10 bases fit TRBD2. V shed 2 bases and J 2 bases; nucleotides not matched to a gene: 17. Germline V gene lookup returns CDR1 MGHRA and CDR2 YSYEKL. The CDR3 is 20 residues long. The CDR3 spells CASSQLGLAVPVGAQETQYF. CDR3 nucleotides: TGCGCCAGCAGCCAACTCGGACTAGCGGTTCCCGTTGGGGCACAAGAGACCCAGTACTTC.

This clone was counted only a few times. V usage is TRBV4-1 and J usage is TRBJ2-1; a possible D gene is TRBD2 (6 bases). The CDR3 is 16 amino acids. The V end was cut by 2 bases, the J end by 6 bases, with 17 bases between. The germline V gene encodes CDR1 MGHRA and CDR2 YSYEKL. The CDR3, as DNA: TGCGCCAGCAGCCAACATCTTGGCGGGGCCCCCAATGAGCAGTTCTTC. Protein: CASSQHLGGAPNEQFF.

The chain employs TRBV11-2 and TRBJ2-4; a possible D gene is TRBD2 (5 bases). The CDR3 is 17 residues long. Germline V lookup: CDR1 SGHAT, CDR2 FQNNGV. V lost 6 bases, J lost 0 bases, and 18 bases lay in between. CDR3 sequence reads: CASSQGRGFVAKNIQYF. The DNA for the CDR3 is TGTGCCAGCAGTCAAGGACGGGGATTTGTAGCCAAAAACATTCAGTACTTC.

The chain links TRBV5-1 to TRBJ2-1, with D possibly TRBD1 on 7 matching bases. The CDR3 extends over 15 amino acids. CDR1 and CDR2 from the germline V gene are SGHRS and YFSETQ. V lost 1 base and J 5 bases, leaving 13 bases between the germline ends. CDR3 coding DNA: TGCGCCAGCAGCTTGAGGAGGGGGCAGCACAATGAGCAGTTCTTC. It codes for CASSLRRGQHNEQFF.

The CDR3 loop reads CASSARTSGSLQYV. CDR3 bases: TGTGCCAGCAGCGCCCGGACTAGCGGGAGTTTACAGTACGTC. The J gene is TRBJ2-7, the V gene TRBV7-9; 13 bases align to TRBD2. V lost 5 bases, J lost 10 bases, and 8 bases stayed unmatched. The germline gives CDR1 SEHNR, CDR2 FQNEAQ (reference sequence). This CDR3 is built from 14 residues.